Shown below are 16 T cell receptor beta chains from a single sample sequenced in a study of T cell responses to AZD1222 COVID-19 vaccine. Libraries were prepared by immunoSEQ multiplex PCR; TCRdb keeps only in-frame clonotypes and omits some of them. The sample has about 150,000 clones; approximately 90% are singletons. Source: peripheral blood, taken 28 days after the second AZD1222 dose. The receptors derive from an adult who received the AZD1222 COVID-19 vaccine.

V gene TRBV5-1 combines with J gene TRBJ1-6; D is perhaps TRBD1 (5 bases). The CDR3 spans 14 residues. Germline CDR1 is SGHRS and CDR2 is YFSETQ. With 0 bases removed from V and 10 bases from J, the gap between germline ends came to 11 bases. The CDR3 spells CASSLARGVSPLHF. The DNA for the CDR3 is TGCGCCAGCAGCTTGGCTAGAGGGGTATCACCCCTCCACTTT.

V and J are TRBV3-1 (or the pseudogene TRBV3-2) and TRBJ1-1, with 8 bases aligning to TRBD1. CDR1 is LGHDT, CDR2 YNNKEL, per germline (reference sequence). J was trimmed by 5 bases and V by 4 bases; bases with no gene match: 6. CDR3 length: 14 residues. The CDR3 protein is CASSLRQGQTEAFF. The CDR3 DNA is TGTGCCAGCAGCCTGAGACAGGGGCAGACTGAAGCTTTCTTT.

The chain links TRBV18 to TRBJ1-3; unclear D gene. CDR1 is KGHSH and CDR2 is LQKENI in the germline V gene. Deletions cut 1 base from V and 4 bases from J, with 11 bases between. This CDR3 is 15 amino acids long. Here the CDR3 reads CASSPQGIEGNTIYF. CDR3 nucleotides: TGTGCCAGCTCACCACAGGGTATCGAAGGAAACACCATATATTTT. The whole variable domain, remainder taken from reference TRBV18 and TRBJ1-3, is NAGVMQNPRHLVRRRGQEARLRCSPMKGHSHVYWYRQLPEEGLKFMVYLQKENIIDESGMPKERFSAEFPKEGPSILRIQQVVRGDSAAYFCASSPQGIEGNTIYFGEGSWLTVV.

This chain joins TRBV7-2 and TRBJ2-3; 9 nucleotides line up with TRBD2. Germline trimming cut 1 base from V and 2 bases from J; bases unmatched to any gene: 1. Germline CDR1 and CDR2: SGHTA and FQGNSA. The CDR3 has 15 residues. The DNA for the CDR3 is TGTGCCAGCAGCTTAGGCGGGAGGGCCACAGATACGCAGTATTTT. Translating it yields CASSLGGRATDTQYF.

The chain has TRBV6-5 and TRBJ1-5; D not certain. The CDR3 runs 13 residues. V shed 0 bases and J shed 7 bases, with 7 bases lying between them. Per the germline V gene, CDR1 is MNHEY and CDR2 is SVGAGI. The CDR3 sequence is CASSYSSGQPQHF. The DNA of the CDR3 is TGTGCCAGCAGTTACTCGAGCGGACAGCCCCAGCATTTT.

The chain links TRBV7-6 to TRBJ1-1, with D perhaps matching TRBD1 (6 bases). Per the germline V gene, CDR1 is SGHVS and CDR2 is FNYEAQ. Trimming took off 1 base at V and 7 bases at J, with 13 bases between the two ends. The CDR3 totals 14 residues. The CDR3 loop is CASSLVPGVGEAFF. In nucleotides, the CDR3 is TGTGCCAGCAGCTTAGTTCCAGGGGTAGGTGAAGCTTTCTTT.

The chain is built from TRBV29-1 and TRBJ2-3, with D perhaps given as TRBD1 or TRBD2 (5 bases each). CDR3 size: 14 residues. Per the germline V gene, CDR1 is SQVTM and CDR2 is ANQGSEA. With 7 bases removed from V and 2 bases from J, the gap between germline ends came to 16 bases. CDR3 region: CSARKGTTTDTQYF. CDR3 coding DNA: TGCAGCGCCCGAAAAGGGACGACCACAGATACGCAGTATTTT.

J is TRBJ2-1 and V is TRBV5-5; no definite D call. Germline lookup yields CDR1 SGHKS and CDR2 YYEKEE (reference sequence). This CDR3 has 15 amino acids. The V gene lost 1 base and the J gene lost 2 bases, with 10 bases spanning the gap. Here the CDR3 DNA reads TGTGCCAGCAGCTTGTCCCAGGAGACCTACAATGAGCAGTTCTTC. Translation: CASSLSQETYNEQFF.

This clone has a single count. CDR3 nucleotide sequence: TGCGCCAGCAGTGAGCACAGGCCAAGCTCCTACAATGAGCAGTTCTTC. This encodes CASSEHRPSSYNEQFF. V usage is TRBV10-1 and J usage is TRBJ2-1; D may be TRBD1 (5 bases). CDR3 length: 16 residues. V gave up 2 bases and J gave up 0 bases, with 11 bases separating them. Per germline, CDR1 WNHNN and CDR2 SYGVQD (reference sequence).

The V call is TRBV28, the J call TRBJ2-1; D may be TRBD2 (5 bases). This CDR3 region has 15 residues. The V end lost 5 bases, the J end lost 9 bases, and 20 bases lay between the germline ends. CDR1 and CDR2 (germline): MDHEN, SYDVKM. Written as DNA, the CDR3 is TGTGCCAGCAGTCCCAATAGGCGGAGGCGAGGTGAGCAGTTCTTC. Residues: CASSPNRRRRGEQFF.

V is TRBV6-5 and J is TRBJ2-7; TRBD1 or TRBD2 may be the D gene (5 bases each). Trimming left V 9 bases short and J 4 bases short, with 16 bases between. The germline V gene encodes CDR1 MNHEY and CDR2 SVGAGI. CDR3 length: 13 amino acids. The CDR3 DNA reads TGTGCCAGTAGTAGGGACGGGAAATACGAGCAGTACTTC. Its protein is CASSRDGKYEQYF.

For the CDR3, the DNA is TGTGCCAGCCGAGAAAGGCCTGCAACTAATGAAAAACTGTTTTTT. Protein product: CASRERPATNEKLFF. The chain recombines TRBV6-5 with TRBJ1-4; no definite D call. The CDR3 contains 15 residues. The germline V and J ends were trimmed by 8 bases and 0 bases, with 13 bases remaining between them. Germline lookup yields CDR1 MNHEY and CDR2 SVGAGI.

CDR3 coding DNA: TGTGCCAGCAGAGAAACAGGGACAGATCCCTACGAGCAGTACTTC. Translated: CASRETGTDPYEQYF. This chain links TRBV6-1 with TRBJ2-7, with 7 bases lining up with TRBD1. V lost 6 bases, J lost 2 bases, and 10 bases stayed unmatched. CDR1 is MNHNS, CDR2 SASEGT, per germline. There are 15 residues in the CDR3.

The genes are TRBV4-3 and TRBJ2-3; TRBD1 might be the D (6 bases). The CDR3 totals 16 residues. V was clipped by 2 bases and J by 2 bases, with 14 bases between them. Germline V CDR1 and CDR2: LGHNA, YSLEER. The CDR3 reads CASSQSPQGLTDTQYF. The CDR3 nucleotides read TGCGCCAGCAGCCAAAGTCCCCAGGGGCTCACAGATACGCAGTATTTT.

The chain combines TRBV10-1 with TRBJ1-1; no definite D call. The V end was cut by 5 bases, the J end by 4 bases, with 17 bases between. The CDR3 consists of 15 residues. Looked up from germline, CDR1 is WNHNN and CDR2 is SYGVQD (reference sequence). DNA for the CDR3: TGCGCCAGCAGTCCAAACCTCAGGAGAACCACTGAAGCTTTCTTT. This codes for CASSPNLRRTTEAFF.

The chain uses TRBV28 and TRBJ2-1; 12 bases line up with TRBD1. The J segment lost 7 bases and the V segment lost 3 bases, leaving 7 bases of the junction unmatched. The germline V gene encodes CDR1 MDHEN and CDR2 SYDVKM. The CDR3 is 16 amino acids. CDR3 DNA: TGTGCCAGCAGTTTCCTGGGACAGGGGGCGCTGAATGAGCAGTTCTTC. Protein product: CASSFLGQGALNEQFF.